What follows are 31 T cell receptor beta chains derived from one specimen sequenced in a study of T cells after yellow fever vaccination. MiXCR was run by TCRdb on the 5' RACE reads, yielding one entry per CDR3 protein. The data contain 300,000 to 350,000 distinct CDR3 sequences, approximately 3.9% of them seen just once; the ten biggest clones take up less than 25%. The starting material was PBMCs, obtained 5 days after the yellow fever booster vaccination. Receptor source: a man younger than 30 who received the YFV17D yellow fever vaccine.

This clonotype was picked up a small number of times. The genes are TRBV19 and TRBJ2-3; 9 bases map to TRBD2. Looked up from germline, CDR1 is LNHDA and CDR2 is SQIVND (reference sequence). This CDR3 region has 15 residues. With V trimmed by 3 bases and J by 4 bases, 5 bases remained unmatched. CDR3 bases: TGTGCCAGTAGTATGAGCGGGGGGCACGCAGATACGCAGTATTTT. Translated, it gives CASSMSGGHADTQYF.

This clonotype was observed at least ten times. This chain connects TRBV5-1 to TRBJ1-1; 8 bases align to TRBD1. CDR3 length equals 17 residues. Trimming at V came to 4 bases and at J to 0 bases, leaving 11 bases not matched to a gene. Germline CDR1 and CDR2: SGHRS and YFSETQ. CDR3 nucleotides: TGCGCCAGCAGCCACCAGACAGGGGCGGATATGAACACTGAAGCTTTCTTT. Translated, it gives CASSHQTGADMNTEAFF.

Only a few counts were recorded for this clonotype. The chain links TRBV13 to TRBJ1-6; D not certain. CDR3 length: 13 residues. V shed 5 bases and J shed 6 bases, with 8 bases lying between them. The germline V gene encodes CDR1 PRHDT and CDR2 FYEKMQ (reference sequence). The CDR3 region is CASSGRSNSPLHF. CDR3 DNA sequence: TGTGCCAGCAGCGGCAGAAGTAATTCACCCCTCCACTTT.

This clonotype occurred many times. The rearrangement joins TRBV2 to TRBJ2-7; tentative D call: TRBD2 (6 bases). Looked up from germline, CDR1 is SNHLY and CDR2 is FYNNEI. The length of the CDR3 is 13 residues. Deletions cut 5 bases from V and 7 bases from J, with 15 bases between. The CDR3 sequence: CASSPLPGDEQYF. CDR3 bases: TGTGCCAGCAGTCCACTGCCGGGGGATGAGCAGTACTTC. Variable domain in full (rest from reference TRBV2 and TRBJ2-7): EPEVTQTPSHQVTQMGQEVILRCVPISNHLYFYWYRQILGQKVEFLVSFYNNEISEKSEIFDDQFSVERPDGSNFTLKIRSTKLEDSAMYFCASSPLPGDEQYFGPGTRLTVT.

This clonotype came up a few times. The chain combines TRBV24-1 with TRBJ1-2; no definite D call. This CDR3 contains 12 residues. Germline V gene lookup returns CDR1 KGHDR and CDR2 SFDVKD. V was pared by 4 bases and J by 4 bases, with 6 bases between. The CDR3 coding sequence is TGTGCCACCAGTGACCCGTTCTATGGCTACACCTTC. Translating it yields CATSDPFYGYTF.

This clonotype appeared many times. V gene TRBV7-9 combines with J gene TRBJ1-3; D uncertain. The CDR3 loop spans 12 amino acids. Trimming removed 3 bases at V and 4 bases at J, with 4 bases between. Germline CDR1 is SEHNR and CDR2 is FQNEAQ (reference sequence). CDR3 in amino acids: CASSFDGNTIYF. CDR3 nucleotides: TGTGCCAGCAGCTTTGACGGAAACACCATATATTTT.

At least ten counts were recorded for this clonotype. The chain uses TRBV20-1 and TRBJ2-3, with TRBD2 matching over 9 bases. The CDR3 loop spans 15 amino acids. Trimming cost V 5 bases and J 4 bases; bases outside gene matches: 10. Germline CDR1 DFQATT, CDR2 SNEGSKA (reference sequence). CDR3 residues: CSAGGSGGRADTQYF. The CDR3 DNA reads TGCAGTGCTGGCGGGAGCGGGGGGAGGGCAGATACGCAGTATTTT.

The chain joins TRBV11-2 to TRBJ2-1; 8 nucleotides line up with TRBD2. V trimming: 0 bases; J trimming: 4 bases; junction bases outside the gene matches: 8. Germline loops: CDR1 SGHAT, CDR2 FQNNGV. The CDR3 runs to 17 residues. CDR3 in DNA: TGTGCCAGCAGCTTAGATAGGCTAGCGGGCCCGTACAATGAGCAGTTCTTC. As protein: CASSLDRLAGPYNEQFF.

The chain has TRBV7-9 and TRBJ2-7; D possibly corresponds to TRBD2 (6 bases). Germline CDR1 reads SEHNR; CDR2 reads FQNEAQ (reference sequence). CDR3 length equals 13 residues. The germline V and J ends were trimmed by 4 bases and 6 bases, with 13 bases remaining between them. The CDR3 bases are TGTGCCAGCAGCTCATACGGGGAGGCCGAGCAGTACGTC. Translated, it gives CASSSYGEAEQYV.

The sample holds a few counts of this clonotype. The V call is TRBV7-2, the J call TRBJ2-3, with 14 bases lining up with TRBD2. The junction had 13 bases not matched to a gene; V was cut back by 5 bases and J by 6 bases. In germline, CDR1 is SGHTA, CDR2 FQGNSA. The CDR3 has 18 amino acids. Here the CDR3 reads CASSPGLAGGSWSDTQYF. CDR3 nucleotide sequence: TGTGCCAGCAGCCCCGGACTAGCGGGGGGAAGCTGGTCCGATACGCAGTATTTT.

The table lists this clonotype with a few counts. V and J are TRBV5-1 and TRBJ1-1, with D unresolved. Germline CDR1 reads SGHRS; CDR2 reads YFSETQ. The V gene lost 1 base and the J gene lost 5 bases, with 9 bases spanning the gap. The length of the CDR3 is 13 residues. The CDR3 reads CASSLYEPTEAFF. In DNA, the CDR3 is TGCGCCAGCAGCTTGTATGAGCCGACTGAAGCTTTCTTT.

This clonotype was seen a few times. The rearrangement joins TRBV6-5 to TRBJ2-1; 8 positions agree with TRBD2. From germline, CDR1 is MNHEY and CDR2 SVGAGI. The V segment lost 6 bases and the J segment 9 bases; nucleotides outside the gene matches: 10. CDR3 size: 14 residues. CDR3 protein: CASSEGLGSFEQFF. The CDR3 bases are TGTGCCAGCAGCGAGGGACTAGGATCATTTGAGCAGTTCTTC.

Ten or more counts support this clonotype. V is TRBV5-1 and J is TRBJ2-1, with 8 bases matching TRBD1. The CDR3 covers 19 residues. Trimming cost V 4 bases and J 0 bases; bases outside gene matches: 15. Germline CDR1 is SGHRS and CDR2 is YFSETQ. CDR3 bases: TGCGCCAGCAGCGCCGGACCGGACAGGGCGAGTTCCTCCTACAATGAGCAGTTCTTC. It encodes CASSAGPDRASSSYNEQFF.

In its sample, this clonotype was seen a few times. This chain connects TRBV20-1 to TRBJ2-5; perhaps TRBD1 as D (6 bases). Germline V lookup: CDR1 DFQATT, CDR2 SNEGSKA (reference sequence). CDR3 length: 13 amino acids. V was pared by 2 bases and J by 5 bases, with 12 bases between. CDR3 loop: CSARFSGHETQYF. In DNA form, the CDR3 reads TGCAGTGCTAGATTTTCGGGACATGAGACCCAGTACTTC.

Ten or more counts support this clonotype. This chain connects TRBV11-2 to TRBJ2-4, with 8 nucleotides matching TRBD1. CDR1 and CDR2 (germline): SGHAT, FQNNGV. After removal of 5 bases from V and 8 bases from J, the junction contained 5 bases not matched to a gene. CDR3 length equals 13 residues. CDR3 sequence: CASSDRGWDIQYF. As DNA, the CDR3 is TGTGCCAGCAGCGACAGGGGTTGGGACATTCAGTACTTC.

The chain uses TRBV7-3 and TRBJ2-7; the match to TRBD1 covers 8 bases. Per germline, CDR1 SGHTA and CDR2 FQGTGA. The CDR3 has 14 residues. The J segment lost 2 bases and the V segment lost 3 bases, leaving 3 bases of the junction unmatched. CDR3 region: CASSLGGQAYEQYF. In nucleotides, the CDR3 is TGTGCCAGCAGCTTGGGGGGACAGGCCTACGAGCAGTACTTC.

In its sample, this clonotype was seen many times. This sequence joins TRBV2 and TRBJ2-7; 8 bases agree with TRBD1. Germline loops: CDR1 SNHLY, CDR2 FYNNEI. The CDR3 is 13 amino acids. The V and J ends lost 3 bases and 6 bases, in that order; junction bases with no gene match: 4. The CDR3 is CASSEVTGGEQYV. CDR3 sequence (DNA): TGTGCCAGCAGTGAGGTAACAGGGGGCGAGCAGTACGTC.

The genes are TRBV27 and TRBJ2-2; D may be TRBD1 (6 bases). The germline V and J ends were trimmed by 5 bases and 7 bases, with 11 bases remaining between them. From germline, CDR1 is MNHEY and CDR2 SMNVEV (reference sequence). This CDR3 has 13 amino acids. The CDR3 is CASSKIGGGELFF. The CDR3 bases are TGTGCCAGCAGTAAGATAGGGGGCGGGGAGCTGTTTTTT.

This clonotype was seen more than once but under ten times. The chain carries TRBV20-1 and TRBJ2-7, with D maybe TRBD2 (5 bases). The CDR3 runs to 13 residues. Trimming took 5 bases from V and 0 from J, leaving 11 bases between them. Germline CDR1 reads DFQATT; CDR2 reads SNEGSKA (reference sequence). CDR3 loop: CSALIGNSYEQYF. In DNA, the CDR3 is TGCAGTGCTTTGATCGGGAACTCCTACGAGCAGTACTTC.

This clonotype was detected only a few times. Here the CDR3 reads CASSSWDHLKTNYGYTF. The CDR3 DNA follows: TGTGCCAGCAGCTCCTGGGACCACCTAAAGACTAACTATGGCTACACCTTC. The gene calls are TRBV5-5 and TRBJ1-2; maybe TRBD1 (5 bases). The CDR3 has 17 residues. Trimming removed 3 bases at V and 0 bases at J, with 18 bases between. CDR1 and CDR2 (germline): SGHKS, YYEKEE (reference sequence).

The sample holds many counts of this clonotype. This rearrangement joins TRBV7-2 to TRBJ2-5; the match to TRBD2 covers 8 bases. The CDR3 sequence is 12 residues long. The germline V gene has CDR1 SGHTA and CDR2 FQGNSA. The V and J ends lost 8 bases and 5 bases, in that order; junction bases with no gene match: 4. The CDR3 here is CASRAGVETQYF. CDR3 DNA sequence: TGTGCCAGCCGAGCGGGGGTGGAGACCCAGTACTTC.

The chain joins TRBV7-2 to TRBJ2-3; no definite D call. V gave up 0 bases and J gave up 7 bases, with 32 bases separating them. The CDR3 is 21 amino acids. Germline V CDR1 and CDR2: SGHTA, FQGNSA. The CDR3 is CASSLARWVKADGPRPHTQYF. DNA for the CDR3: TGTGCCAGCAGCTTAGCAAGATGGGTAAAGGCCGACGGGCCCCGACCCCATACGCAGTATTTT.

The chain carries TRBV6-2 or TRBV6-3 and TRBJ2-3, with D unresolved. CDR3 length: 14 residues. Germline assignment: CDR1 MNHEY and CDR2 SVGEGT. Between the trimmed V and J ends, which lost 4 bases and 1 base, there was a span of 9 bases. The CDR3 region is CASSWTLGTDTQYF. In DNA form, the CDR3 reads TGTGCCAGCAGTTGGACCCTCGGCACAGATACGCAGTATTTT.

This clonotype was recorded a few times. The V and J genes are TRBV12-3 or TRBV12-4 and TRBJ2-1; D may match TRBD1 or TRBD2 (6 bases each). V gave up 3 bases and J gave up 2 bases, with 14 bases separating them. CDR3 length: 16 amino acids. The CDR3 nucleotides are TGTGCCAGCAGTTTCGTGGTGGGGGGCCCCTACAATGAGCAGTTCTTC. The encoded protein is CASSFVVGGPYNEQFF.

The V call is TRBV12-3 or TRBV12-4, the J call TRBJ2-5; perhaps TRBD1 as D (6 bases). The CDR3 extends over 13 amino acids. Trimming cost V 5 bases and J 6 bases, with 13 bases left between them. The DNA of the CDR3 is TGTGCCAGCAGTATCGGACAGCGCCAGACCCAGTACTTC. Residues: CASSIGQRQTQYF.

The chain recombines TRBV12-3 or TRBV12-4 with TRBJ1-5; tentative D call: TRBD1 (5 bases). The CDR3 has 17 residues. V was clipped by 3 bases and J by 0 bases, with 15 bases between them. The CDR3 sequence is CASSFWGLTISNQPQHF. CDR3 coding DNA: TGTGCCAGCAGTTTTTGGGGACTCACGATTAGCAATCAGCCCCAGCATTTT.

This clonotype was recorded a few times. The chain uses TRBV12-3 or TRBV12-4 and TRBJ2-5; D gene unclear. The CDR3 has 13 residues. V was pared by 7 bases and J by 1 base, with 10 bases between. The CDR3 DNA reads as TGTGCCAGCAAACGGACGCCCCAAGAGACCCAGTACTTC. Its protein product is CASKRTPQETQYF.

This clonotype was detected only a few times. The rearrangement joins TRBV20-1 to TRBJ2-7, with TRBD1 as a possible D gene (5 bases). CDR1 is DFQATT and CDR2 is SNEGSKA in the germline V gene (reference sequence). The ends were cut back, 3 bases at V and 7 bases at J, with 10 bases in the middle. The CDR3 totals 11 residues. This chain's CDR3 is CSASVQGEQYF. The CDR3 DNA is TGCAGTGCTAGTGTTCAGGGAGAGCAGTACTTC.

This sequence joins TRBV18 and TRBJ2-3; 7 nucleotides match TRBD1. The ends lost 4 bases at V and 6 bases at J; junction bases unmatched: 10. The CDR3 runs to 15 residues. In germline, CDR1 is KGHSH, CDR2 LQKENI. CDR3 coding DNA: TGTGCCAGCTCACTCGAGGGGGCGCCTGGGGATACGCAGTATTTT. Its protein is CASSLEGAPGDTQYF.

The chain carries TRBV24-1 and TRBJ2-3; D possibly matches TRBD1 or TRBD2 (5 bases each). The CDR3 sequence is 14 residues long. Looked up from germline, CDR1 is KGHDR and CDR2 is SFDVKD. V was trimmed by 5 bases and J by 1 base, leaving 9 bases between them. CDR3 residues: CATSVGDGTDTQYF. In DNA, the CDR3 is TGTGCCACCAGTGTTGGGGACGGCACAGATACGCAGTATTTT.

This clonotype has at least ten counts. This chain joins TRBV2 and TRBJ1-2; the D is unclear. The germline CDR1 and CDR2 sequences are SNHLY and FYNNEI. Trimming removed 7 bases at V and 5 bases at J, with 17 bases between. CDR3 length: 14 residues. This CDR3 is CASKTKMGIYGYTF. As DNA, the CDR3 is TGTGCCAGCAAAACCAAAATGGGCATATATGGCTACACCTTC.